This paragraph reports one TCR beta chain. Its antigen is currently unknown. This related bone marrow graft donor gave peripheral blood on the day of marrow donation. This sample stems from a study of T cells after posttransplantation cyclophosphamide. Points from the study as a whole: Recipient CMV seropositivity and CMV reactivation strongly tracked TRB clonality. Tissue-infiltrating T cells from skin or gut overlapped little with blood T cells. Later blood repertoires were often dominated by clones from the donor CD8+ memory compartment.

Produced via immunoSEQ multiplex PCR; TCRdb's table is partial and in-frame only. The repertoire includes several thousand clones, nearly 90% of them detected once, and 1.6% sits in the top ten. The material sequenced was memory CD4+ T cells sorted from PBMCs. This TCR came from a woman aged 55-70 years in good health, CMV-negative, and a related stem cell transplant donor.

CDR3 protein: CATSRGAGGASGNTIYF. CDR3 DNA sequence: TGTGCCACCAGCAGAGGGGCCGGCGGGGCCTCTGGAAACACCATATATTTT. This chain uses TRBV15 with TRBJ1-3, with a tentative D call TRBD1 (5 bases). The CDR3 spans 17 residues. CDR1 is LNHNV and CDR2 is YYDKDF in the germline V gene (reference sequence). Trimming shortened V by 1 base and J by 0 bases, and 13 bases separated the two germline ends.